The clone carrying this T cell receptor (beta chain) appeared a few times. The data were obtained in a study of response to subunit inactivated influenza vaccine. V lost 0 bases, J lost 0 bases, and 10 bases lay in between. The CDR3 contains 16 residues. Germline CDR1 and CDR2: MNHEY and SMNVEV (reference sequence). TCRdb redid the calling of the RT-PCR reads with MiXCR, one entry per CDR3 protein. The sample contains about 650,000 distinct CDR3 sequences, around a sixth of which appear only once. The TCR comes from a man aged 50-60 years who received an inactivated influenza vaccine. V gene TRBV27 combines with J gene TRBJ2-3; the D is unclear. The sample was PBMCs from blood, taken roughly 13 days after vaccination. For the CDR3, the DNA is TGTGCCAGCAGTTTATCTGGGCGGACCAGCACAGATACGCAGTATTTT. It translates to CASSLSGRTSTDTQYF.